This T cell receptor (beta chain) appears in the sequencing data of a study of blood T cell repertoires in COVID-19. Whole-study context: In each case, the material was cDNA or gDNA derived from T cells, B-cell-depleted T cells, or PBMCs.

This clone was observed a few times. Study processing details: Estimates of nucleated cell counts were drawn from the amplification of reference gene primers. Clones were sequenced by immunoSEQ multiplex PCR, and TCRdb holds only the in-frame ones, with some missing. Clone size and the V and J calls come from that table; the DNA yielded D and trimming. The sample has 50,000 to 75,000 clones, about 78% seen once. V trimming: 5 bases; J trimming: 1 base; junction bases outside the gene matches: 3. CDR1 is ENHRY, CDR2 SYGVKD, per germline. This CDR3 region has 14 residues. The sequenced material came from peripheral blood. The chain combines TRBV10-3 with TRBJ2-7, with TRBD1 identical over 9 bases. The TCR was taken from a man older than 75 with active or convalescent COVID-19. The CDR3 DNA follows: TGTGCCATCAGTTTGGACAGGGGTTCCTACGAGCAGTACTTC. Amino acid sequence: CAISLDRGSYEQYF.